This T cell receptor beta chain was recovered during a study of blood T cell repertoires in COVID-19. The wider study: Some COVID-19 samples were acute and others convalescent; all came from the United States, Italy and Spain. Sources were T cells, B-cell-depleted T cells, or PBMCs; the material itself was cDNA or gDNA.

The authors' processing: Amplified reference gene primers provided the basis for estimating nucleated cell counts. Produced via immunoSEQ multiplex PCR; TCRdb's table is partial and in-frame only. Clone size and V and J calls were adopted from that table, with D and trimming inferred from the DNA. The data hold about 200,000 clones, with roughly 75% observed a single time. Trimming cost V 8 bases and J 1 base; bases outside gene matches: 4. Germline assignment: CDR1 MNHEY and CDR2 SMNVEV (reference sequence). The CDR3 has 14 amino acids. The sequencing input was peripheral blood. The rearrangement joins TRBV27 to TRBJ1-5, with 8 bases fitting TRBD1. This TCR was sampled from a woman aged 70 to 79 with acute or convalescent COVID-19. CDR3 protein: CASSGGWSNQPQHF. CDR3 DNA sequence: TGTGCCAGCTCAGGGGGCTGGAGCAATCAGCCCCAGCATTTT.